These 21 T cell receptor beta chains were all obtained from the same sample, sequenced in a study of shared clonotypes between healthy human individuals. This table comes from immunoSEQ multiplex PCR, and its TCRdb copy is limited to in-frame clones, with some not included. The sample contains about 700,000 clones, roughly 70% of which appear only once. The sequencing input was memory CD4+ T cells sorted from blood. Subset denoted: CD45RA-negative fraction. All receptors come from a woman between 25 and 40 years old in good health.

This CDR3 is CASSFVDRELFF. The CDR3 coding sequence is TGCGCCAGCAGCTTCGTTGACCGGGAGCTGTTTTTT. The rearrangement uses TRBV5-1 and TRBJ2-2; D call uncertain. The CDR3 contains 12 residues. V gave up 2 bases and J gave up 9 bases, with 8 bases separating them. CDR1 and CDR2 from the germline V gene are SGHRS and YFSETQ.

The rearrangement uses TRBV11-2 and TRBJ2-1; perhaps TRBD2 as D (6 bases). This CDR3 spans 14 amino acids. With 2 bases removed from V and 6 bases from J, the gap between germline ends came to 11 bases. Germline V gene lookup returns CDR1 SGHAT and CDR2 FQNNGV. Written as DNA, the CDR3 is TGTGCCAGCAGCTTACTGGACTACTTCAATGAGCAGTTCTTC. Translated: CASSLLDYFNEQFF.

J is TRBJ1-1 and V is TRBV2; D is possibly TRBD1 (6 bases). Germline-derived CDR1 and CDR2 are SNHLY and FYNNEI. Trimming cost V 3 bases and J 1 base, with 15 bases left between them. The CDR3 loop spans 16 amino acids. The CDR3 region is CASSDWGRGTNTEAFF. The CDR3 DNA sequence: TGTGCCAGCAGTGACTGGGGCAGGGGCACGAACACTGAAGCTTTCTTT.

The chain links TRBV4-2 to TRBJ1-1; tentative D call: TRBD1 (5 bases). Germline V CDR1 and CDR2: LGHNA, YNFKEQ. The CDR3 totals 13 residues. The germline V and J ends were trimmed by 3 bases and 4 bases, with 9 bases remaining between them. CDR3 loop: CASSHDRGTEAFF. In nucleotides, the CDR3 is TGTGCCAGCAGCCATGACAGAGGCACTGAAGCTTTCTTT.

The gene calls are TRBV7-2 and TRBJ1-1, with a tentative D call TRBD1 (5 bases). Trimming removed 6 bases from V and 4 bases from J, with 15 bases in between. This CDR3 region has 14 residues. Per the germline V gene, CDR1 is SGHTA and CDR2 is FQGNSA. The CDR3 DNA follows: TGTGCCAGCAGTGCCACGGCGGGGCGCACTGAAGCTTTCTTT. Its protein is CASSATAGRTEAFF.

Only a few counts were recorded for this clone. The CDR3 is CASWGQRSIEAFF. DNA of the CDR3: TGTGCCAGCTGGGGACAGCGTAGTATTGAAGCTTTCTTT. V usage is TRBV2 and J usage is TRBJ1-1, with 7 bases aligning to TRBD1. The CDR3 runs 13 residues. The J segment lost 7 bases and the V segment lost 8 bases, leaving 10 bases of the junction unmatched. Per the germline V gene, CDR1 is SNHLY and CDR2 is FYNNEI.

The chain employs TRBV18 and TRBJ1-4; 9 bases are a match to TRBD1. The CDR3 totals 14 residues. CDR1 KGHSH and CDR2 LQKENI come from the germline V gene. J gave up 7 bases and V 6 bases, and 6 bases lay outside the gene matches. CDR3 DNA sequence: TGTGCCAGCTCGACCGGGACAGGGTTTGAAAAACTGTTTTTT. Its translation: CASSTGTGFEKLFF.

The chain joins TRBV2 to TRBJ1-1, with 8 bases fitting TRBD1. Germline lookup yields CDR1 SNHLY and CDR2 FYNNEI. The CDR3 is made up of 16 amino acids. The V segment lost 4 bases and the J segment 0 bases; nucleotides outside the gene matches: 7. CDR3 sequence: CASSGQQGGLNTEAFF. CDR3 nucleotide sequence: TGTGCCAGCAGTGGCCAACAGGGGGGGCTGAACACTGAAGCTTTCTTT.

The gene calls are TRBV2 and TRBJ1-5; D may be TRBD1 (6 bases). The CDR3 is 15 amino acids. Germline-derived CDR1 and CDR2 are SNHLY and FYNNEI. The germline V and J ends were trimmed by 5 bases and 4 bases, with 15 bases remaining between them. CDR3 sequence (DNA): TGTGCCAGCAGTCGCCGGGACAAGGAAAATCAGCCCCAGCATTTT. It yields the protein CASSRRDKENQPQHF.

This clone was seen a few times. This chain uses TRBV11-2 with TRBJ2-6; no definite D call. Germline CDR1 is SGHAT and CDR2 is FQNNGV. This CDR3 is 13 amino acids long. With 5 bases removed from V and 0 bases from J, the gap between germline ends came to 2 bases. The DNA of the CDR3 is TGTGCCAGCAGCCGCTCTGGGGCCAACGTCCTGACTTTC. Translation gives CASSRSGANVLTF.

This rearrangement joins TRBV5-6 to TRBJ1-5; TRBD1 matches at 8 bases. Germline V gene sequence: CDR1 SGHDT, CDR2 YYEEEE. After removal of 4 bases from V and 7 bases from J, the junction contained 4 bases not matched to a gene. The CDR3 runs to 13 residues. CDR3 bases: TGTGCCAGCAGCGGACAGGGTAAACAGCCCCAGCATTTT. This gives the protein CASSGQGKQPQHF.

This clone occurred a few times. This chain uses TRBV12-5 with TRBJ2-1, with 9 positions matching TRBD1. The CDR3 sequence is 15 residues long. Germline V gene lookup returns CDR1 LGHNT and CDR2 FRNRAP. Unmatched junction bases numbered 15, after V lost 6 bases and J lost 12 bases. The CDR3 DNA is TGTGCTAGTGGGCCCGGGACAGGGTCATTGGATGTGCAGTTCTTC. It specifies CASGPGTGSLDVQFF.

In its sample, this clone was seen once. The V gene is TRBV28, the J gene TRBJ2-5; 7 bases are shared with TRBD2. The CDR3 spans 15 residues. Germline V lookup: CDR1 MDHEN, CDR2 SYDVKM. V shed 5 bases and J 1 base; nucleotides not matched to a gene: 7. CDR3 DNA sequence: TGTGCCAGCAGTCCCTCGGGACTACTCCAAGAGACCCAGTACTTC. This gives the protein CASSPSGLLQETQYF.

This clone was counted a few times. The rearrangement links TRBV4-2 to TRBJ1-5; D unresolved. The V gene lost 3 bases and the J gene lost 5 bases, with 11 bases spanning the gap. The CDR3 is 14 amino acids. Germline V gene lookup returns CDR1 LGHNA and CDR2 YNFKEQ. Written as DNA, the CDR3 is TGTGCCAGCAGCCAGCTCCAGAGCGATCAGCCCCAGCATTTT. Encoded protein: CASSQLQSDQPQHF.

The rearrangement uses TRBV11-2 and TRBJ1-2, with D possibly matching TRBD1 (5 bases). V lost 6 bases, J lost 3 bases, and 20 bases lay in between. The CDR3 length is 16 residues. The germline CDR1 and CDR2 sequences are SGHAT and FQNNGV. CDR3 loop: CASRPVRGRNDYGYTF. DNA for the CDR3: TGTGCCAGCAGACCCGTGCGGGGACGGAATGACTATGGCTACACCTTC.

V and J are TRBV7-2 and TRBJ2-3; no firm D call. Germline loops: CDR1 SGHTA, CDR2 FQGNSA. This CDR3 comprises 12 residues. Trimming left V 4 bases short and J 5 bases short, with 7 bases between. The CDR3 coding sequence is TGTGCCAGCAGCTCAACTATAGATACGCAGTATTTT. It codes for CASSSTIDTQYF.

This sequence joins TRBV19 and TRBJ1-4; TRBD1 is a possible D gene (5 bases). V was cut by 7 bases and J by 4 bases, with 19 bases left in between. Germline V CDR1 and CDR2: LNHDA, SQIVND (reference sequence). The CDR3 is made up of 16 amino acids. In DNA form, the CDR3 reads TGTGCCAGTAACCACGGGGGACGGAAACTTAATGAAAAACTGTTTTTT. It codes for CASNHGGRKLNEKLFF.

The CDR3 region is CASSLSTGQEMNTEAFF. The DNA for the CDR3 is TGTGCCAGCAGTTTATCGACCGGACAGGAGATGAACACTGAAGCTTTCTTT. The chain joins TRBV27 to TRBJ1-1; TRBD1 agrees at 7 bases. V lost 0 bases and J lost 0; bases outside the gene matches: 7. This CDR3 comprises 17 residues. The V gene's germline CDR1 is MNHEY and CDR2 SMNVEV (reference sequence).

The chain recombines TRBV5-1 with TRBJ2-7; 10 bases line up with TRBD1. V was clipped by 4 bases and J by 4 bases; unmatched bases: 8. The CDR3 contains 15 residues. Germline V gene sequence: CDR1 SGHRS, CDR2 YFSETQ. CDR3 protein: CASSADGTGVYEQYF. The CDR3 coding sequence is TGCGCCAGCAGCGCTGACGGGACAGGGGTATACGAGCAGTACTTC.

This clone appeared a single time. The chain combines TRBV6-1 with TRBJ2-1, with 9 bases aligning to TRBD2. The germline V gene has CDR1 MNHNS and CDR2 SASEGT. After removal of 7 bases from V and 4 bases from J, the junction contained 8 bases not matched to a gene. The CDR3 is made up of 15 amino acids. Written as DNA, the CDR3 is TGTGCCAGCACCGGCGGGAGGGGCAAATACAATGAGCAGTTCTTC. Its translation: CASTGGRGKYNEQFF.

The chain is built from TRBV5-1 and TRBJ1-2, with no clear D. The CDR3 extends over 13 amino acids. CDR1 and CDR2 (germline): SGHRS, YFSETQ. Trimming stripped 3 bases from V and 7 bases from J, with 13 bases between. In DNA form, the CDR3 reads TGCGCCAGCAGCTGGGGAGCAGTCGCTGGCTACACCTTC. Its protein is CASSWGAVAGYTF.